Presented here are 17 T cell receptor beta chains from one specimen sequenced in a study of blood T cell repertoires in COVID-19. Sequencing was performed with immunoSEQ multiplex PCR; in TCRdb, only in-frame clones are kept and a portion is missing. The repertoire holds tens of thousands of clones, with 82% as singletons. The sample was peripheral blood. These receptors were obtained from a woman in her sixties or seventies with acute or convalescent COVID-19.

The chain couples TRBV28 to TRBJ1-5, with TRBD1 as a possible D gene (5 bases). Germline V gene sequence: CDR1 MDHEN, CDR2 SYDVKM. The CDR3 extends over 14 amino acids. Trimming removed 3 bases from V and 4 bases from J, with 10 bases in between. CDR3 protein: CASSFDSWNQPQHF. In DNA form, the CDR3 reads TGTGCCAGCAGTTTCGACAGTTGGAATCAGCCCCAGCATTTT.

The V call is TRBV4-2, the J call TRBJ2-1, with TRBD2 identical over 16 bases. After removal of 2 bases from V and 5 bases from J, the junction contained 3 bases not matched to a gene. This CDR3 region has 17 residues. Germline V gives CDR1 LGHNA, CDR2 YNFKEQ. CDR3 region: CASSQPGLAGGNNEQFF. Here the CDR3 DNA reads TGTGCCAGCAGCCAACCGGGACTAGCGGGAGGGAACAATGAGCAGTTCTTC.

The rearrangement links TRBV30 to TRBJ1-6, with D maybe TRBD1 (5 bases). The CDR3 extends over 12 amino acids. Germline values: CDR1 GTSNPN, CDR2 SVGIG (reference sequence). V shed 3 bases and J shed 7 bases, with 7 bases lying between them. CDR3 sequence: CAWRAGNSPLHF. The CDR3 coding sequence is TGTGCCTGGAGGGCAGGGAATTCACCCCTCCACTTT.

This chain uses TRBV12-3 or TRBV12-4 with TRBJ1-6; tentative D call: TRBD1 (5 bases). V lost 8 bases, J lost 4 bases, and 9 bases lay in between. The CDR3 has 13 amino acids. This chain's CDR3 is CASRGSYNSPLHF. DNA of the CDR3: TGTGCCAGCCGGGGGTCTTATAATTCACCCCTCCACTTT.

This chain uses TRBV12-3 or TRBV12-4 with TRBJ2-5, with D tentatively TRBD1 (5 bases). The V end lost 6 bases, the J end lost 5 bases, and 13 bases lay between the germline ends. The CDR3 extends over 13 amino acids. The CDR3, as DNA: TGTGCCAGCAGGGAAACAGGCCGGGAGACCCAGTACTTC. This gives the protein CASRETGRETQYF.

V gene TRBV30 combines with J gene TRBJ2-3; 9 bases map to TRBD2. CDR1 is GTSNPN, CDR2 SVGIG, per germline (reference sequence). The CDR3 totals 13 residues. V lost 4 bases, J lost 7 bases, and 6 bases stayed unmatched. The CDR3 reads CAWMAGGLHTQYF. Written as DNA, the CDR3 is TGTGCCTGGATGGCGGGAGGGCTCCATACGCAGTATTTT. Combining the CDR3 with reference TRBV30 and TRBJ2-3 gives the whole variable domain SQTIHQWPATLVQPVGSPLSLECTVEGTSNPNLYWYRQAAGRGLQLLFYSVGIGQISSEVPQNLSASRPQDRQFILSSKKLLLSDSGFYLCAWMAGGLHTQYFGPGTRLTVL.

This chain links TRBV3-1 (or the pseudogene TRBV3-2) with TRBJ1-3; D gene uncertain. Germline V gives CDR1 LGHDT, CDR2 YNNKEL (reference sequence). The CDR3 is 14 residues long. V was cut by 6 bases and J by 6 bases, with 15 bases left in between. CDR3 DNA sequence: TGTGCCAGCAGAGAGGCGGGGTTGGAAAACACCATATATTTT. Amino acid sequence: CASREAGLENTIYF.

The V call is TRBV5-5, the J call TRBJ1-1; no firm D call. The ends were cut back, 5 bases at V and 6 bases at J, with 11 bases in the middle. CDR1 and CDR2 (germline): SGHKS, YYEKEE (reference sequence). The CDR3 loop spans 12 amino acids. As DNA, the CDR3 is TGTGCCAGCAGTAGAGGGAGGGCTGAAGCTTTCTTT. Translating it yields CASSRGRAEAFF. Together with reference TRBV5-5 and TRBJ1-1, the CDR3 gives the full variable domain: DAGVTQSPTHLIKTRGQQVTLRCSPISGHKSVSWYQQVLGQGPQFIFQYYEKEERGRGNFPDRFSARQFPNYSSELNVNALLLGDSALYLCASSRGRAEAFFGQGTRLTVV.

The J gene is TRBJ2-3, the V gene TRBV5-1, with 8 bases matching TRBD2. Germline-derived CDR1 and CDR2 are SGHRS and YFSETQ. V was pared by 6 bases and J by 6 bases, with 6 bases of the junction left unmatched. The CDR3 loop spans 13 amino acids. The DNA of the CDR3 is TGCGCCAGCACCTCCGGGAGGGGGGATACGCAGTATTTT. It specifies CASTSGRGDTQYF. The full variable domain, with the rest looked up from reference TRBV5-1 and TRBJ2-3, is KAGVTQTPRYLIKTRGQQVTLSCSPISGHRSVSWYQQTPGQGLQFLFEYFSETQRNKGNFPGRFSGRQFSNSRSEMNVSTLELGDSALYLCASTSGRGDTQYFGPGTRLTVL.

This clone appeared once. This chain joins TRBV29-1 and TRBJ2-2; D call uncertain. The V gene lost 6 bases and the J gene lost 5 bases, with 7 bases spanning the gap. The CDR3 has 11 amino acids. Germline-derived CDR1 and CDR2 are SQVTM and ANQGSEA. The CDR3 bases are TGCAGCGTAGGCGGTACCGGGGAGCTGTTTTTT. Its protein is CSVGGTGELFF.

This clone was counted a few times. The chain uses TRBV5-1 and TRBJ1-6; D remains ambiguous. The ends were cut back, 4 bases at V and 7 bases at J, with 6 bases in the middle. This CDR3 region has 12 residues. Germline CDR1 and CDR2: SGHRS and YFSETQ. CDR3 nucleotide sequence: TGCGCCAGCAGCCTCGTAAATTCACCCCTCCACTTT. Its translation is CASSLVNSPLHF. The whole variable domain, filled in from reference TRBV5-1 and TRBJ1-6, reads KAGVTQTPRYLIKTRGQQVTLSCSPISGHRSVSWYQQTPGQGLQFLFEYFSETQRNKGNFPGRFSGRQFSNSRSEMNVSTLELGDSALYLCASSLVNSPLHFGNGTRLTVT.

V is TRBV4-1 and J is TRBJ1-2, with a possible D match to TRBD1 (6 bases). Germline CDR1 reads MGHRA; CDR2 reads YSYEKL. This CDR3 contains 18 residues. V lost 1 base and J lost 3, with 21 bases in between. The CDR3 nucleotides read TGCGCCAGCAGCCAAGCGGACAAACATCAGGGGTGGTACTATGGCTACACCTTC. Its translation: CASSQADKHQGWYYGYTF.

The J gene is TRBJ1-4, the V gene TRBV24-1, with a tentative D call TRBD1 (6 bases). Germline V lookup: CDR1 KGHDR, CDR2 SFDVKD. Trimming removed 3 bases at V and 8 bases at J, with 15 bases between. The CDR3 spans 15 residues. Here the CDR3 DNA reads TGTGCCACCAGTGATCCCAGGGGTCCAGGGGAAAAACTGTTTTTT. Translating it yields CATSDPRGPGEKLFF.

The CDR3 spells CASSPTLSLQGRGPSNEKLFF. The CDR3 bases are TGTGCCAGCAGTCCTACACTATCTTTACAGGGGCGCGGGCCGTCTAATGAAAAACTGTTTTTT. J is TRBJ1-4 and V is TRBV2, with 7 bases aligning to TRBD1. The V gene's germline CDR1 is SNHLY and CDR2 FYNNEI. The J segment lost 3 bases and the V segment lost 5 bases, leaving 24 bases of the junction unmatched. This CDR3 comprises 21 residues. Full variable domain (outside the CDR3, taken from reference TRBV2 and TRBJ1-4): EPEVTQTPSHQVTQMGQEVILRCVPISNHLYFYWYRQILGQKVEFLVSFYNNEISEKSEIFDDQFSVERPDGSNFTLKIRSTKLEDSAMYFCASSPTLSLQGRGPSNEKLFFGSGTQLSVL.

This clone has a handful of counts. V usage is TRBV18 and J usage is TRBJ1-1, with a tentative D call TRBD1 (6 bases). The CDR3 length is 15 residues. V shed 6 bases and J shed 10 bases, with 24 bases lying between them. CDR1 KGHSH and CDR2 LQKENI come from the germline V gene. DNA of the CDR3: TGTGCCAGCTCTCTCGACCAGGGGTCTTCCTCCAGAGCTTTCTTT. Its translation is CASSLDQGSSSRAFF.

The J gene is TRBJ2-1, the V gene TRBV7-9, with a tentative D call TRBD2 (6 bases). The CDR3 runs to 17 residues. Germline V lookup: CDR1 SEHNR, CDR2 FQNEAQ (reference sequence). V lost 2 bases to trimming and J lost 6 bases, with 20 bases between them. The CDR3 DNA is TGTGCCAGCAGCTTATCCTCTTCCGGGAGCCGAGTCAATGAGCAGTTCTTC. Translating it yields CASSLSSSGSRVNEQFF.

J is TRBJ1-2 and V is TRBV30; unclear D gene. V was clipped by 3 bases and J by 8 bases, with 10 bases between them. Germline V gene data show CDR1 as GTSNPN and CDR2 as SVGIG (reference sequence). CDR3 size: 11 residues. CDR3 protein: CAWSRTFGYTF. The CDR3 DNA follows: TGTGCCTGGAGCCGGACTTTCGGCTACACCTTC.